These T cell receptor beta chains were read from a single sample in a study of cytomegalovirus exposure and HLA in healthy donors. Clones were sequenced by immunoSEQ multiplex PCR, and TCRdb holds only the in-frame ones, with some missing. The sample includes around 190,000 clones, roughly four fifths of them seen just once. Sequencing was done on a sample of PBMCs. These receptors were collected from a middle-aged man in good health and CMV-seropositive. CDR3s include the opening cysteine and the closing phenylalanine or tryptophan. The D gene is left open where the match is weak. For some rows the clone size is stated as once, few or many, or as a class when expanded; others skip it.

-	TRBJ2-1	once	TRBV29-1	TGCAGCATTGGACAAAGATACAATGAGCAGTTCTTC	CSIGQRYNEQFF
TRBD1	TRBJ2-5	-	TRBV5-6	TGTGCCAGCAGCAAGGGACAGGGGGCGACCCAGTACTTC	CASSKGQGATQYF
-	TRBJ2-7	-	TRBV2	TGTGCCAGCAGACTCGGACATTCCTACGAGCAGTACTTC	CASRLGHSYEQYF
TRBD2	TRBJ2-3	-	TRBV6-1	TGTGCCAGCAAAACGGGGGGTACTAGCACAGATACGCAGTATTTT	CASKTGGTSTDTQYF
TRBD1	TRBJ2-2	-	TRBV11-3	TGTGCCAGCAGCTCGGGGACAGGGGGGACCGGGGAGCTGTTTTTT	CASSSGTGGTGELFF
TRBD2	TRBJ2-1	-	TRBV27	TGTGCCAGCAGTTTACGGGCTAGCGGGGGGCTCTACAATGAGCAGTTCTTC	CASSLRASGGLYNEQFF
TRBD2	TRBJ2-7	-	TRBV6-5	TGTGCCAGCAGCCGGCGGGGGGGCCAAGACGAGCAGTACTTC	CASSRRGGQDEQYF
-	TRBJ1-1	-	TRBV4-2	TGTGCCAGCAGCCAGCAGGGTTCTGAAGCTTTCTTT	CASSQQGSEAFF
TRBD2	TRBJ2-2	-	TRBV2	TGTGCCAGCAGTGAATCTAGCGGGGGGTACACCGGGGAGCTGTTTTTT	CASSESSGGYTGELFF
TRBD2	TRBJ2-2	-	TRBV9	TGTGCCAGCAGCGTTAGCGGGAGAGTCGGGGAGCTGTTTTTT	CASSVSGRVGELFF
-	TRBJ2-5	-	TRBV5-1	TGCGCCAGCAGCTCAATAGAAAGCGAAGGGGCTCAGTACTTC	CASSSIESEGAQYF
TRBD1	TRBJ1-2	-	TRBV5-6	TGTGCCAGCAGCCCGGGACAGGGTTATGGCTACACCTTC	CASSPGQGYGYTF
-	TRBJ1-5	-	TRBV19	TGTGCCAGTACCCTCGGGGGACTTAGCAATCAGCCCCAGCATTTT	CASTLGGLSNQPQHF
TRBD1	TRBJ2-7	-	TRBV10-3	TGTGCCATCAGTGAGTCGATGGACAGGTACTACGAGCAGTACTTC	CAISESMDRYYEQYF
TRBD2	TRBJ2-3	-	TRBV28	TGTGCCAGCAGCCAAGCGGGAGTGACAGATACGCAGTATTTT	CASSQAGVTDTQYF
TRBD1	TRBJ2-7	-	TRBV7-9	TGTGCCAGCAGCTCGGGTCGAGGGGGCTTATCCTACGAGCAGTACTTC	CASSSGRGGLSYEQYF
-	TRBJ2-5	-	TRBV5-1	TGCGCCAGCAGCTTGGGAGGTCAAGGGACCCAGTACTTC	CASSLGGQGTQYF
TRBD2	TRBJ2-2	few	TRBV4-2	TGTGCCAGCAGCCAAGATCACCTAGCGGGAGTGAAAAACGGGGAGCTGTTTTTT	CASSQDHLAGVKNGELFF
TRBD1	TRBJ1-1	once	TRBV6-1	TGTGCCAGCAGCAGCGCCGGGACAGTCGAAGCTTTCTTT	CASSSAGTVEAFF
TRBD2	TRBJ2-5	-	TRBV2	TGTGCCAGCAGTGAAGGAGGACTAGCGGGAGGGCCCAACCAAGAGACCCAGTACTTC	CASSEGGLAGGPNQETQYF
TRBD2	TRBJ2-2	-	TRBV2	TGTGCCAGCAGTCCCCTAGCGGGGGGGAACACCGGGGAGCTGTTTTTT	CASSPLAGGNTGELFF
-	TRBJ1-4	once	TRBV25-1	TGTGCCAGCAGTGAATCGAGGCAGGGTTTCGAAAAACTGTTTTTT	CASSESRQGFEKLFF
TRBD2	TRBJ2-7	-	TRBV6-5	TGTGCCAGCAGTTACTCCCCACGGACTAGAAACGAGCAGTACTTC	CASSYSPRTRNEQYF
-	TRBJ2-7	-	TRBV2	TGTGCCAGCAGTCCGGGGGGCCGGGAACGTTCTCGAGGGCAGTACTTC	CASSPGGRERSRGQYF
-	TRBJ1-6	once	TRBV7-2	TGTGCCAGCAGCGGACAGAGTAATTCACCCCTCCACTTT	CASSGQSNSPLHF
-	TRBJ2-3	-	TRBV4-1	TGCGCCAGCAGCCAAGACCGGAGAGGAAGTGCTAGCACAGATACGCAGTATTTT	CASSQDRRGSASTDTQYF
-	TRBJ1-2	-	TRBV21-1	TGTGCCAGCAGCAAGGACAGGGGGCCGAGGGGCTACACCTTC	CASSKDRGPRGYTF
TRBD1	TRBJ2-3	once	TRBV10-3	TGTGCCATCAGCGGACAGGGCGGAACAGATACGCAGTATTTT	CAISGQGGTDTQYF
TRBD1	TRBJ1-2	-	TRBV29-1	TGCAGCGTGGAGGGACAGGGAATCTATGGCTACACCTTC	CSVEGQGIYGYTF
TRBD1	TRBJ2-7	-	TRBV7-8	TGTGCCAGCAGCTCCGACAGGGGGCACTACGAGCAGTACTTC	CASSSDRGHYEQYF
-	TRBJ2-3	-	TRBV15	TGTGCCACCAGCCTCCGAAGCCCTAGCACAGATACGCAGTATTTT	CATSLRSPSTDTQYF
-	TRBJ1-1	-	TRBV10-3	TGTGCCATCAGTGAGGGGGACTCAGGGAGGGAAGCTGAAGCTTTCTTT	CAISEGDSGREAEAFF
-	TRBJ1-6	-	TRBV6-1	TGTGCCACCCGCGACAGTTATAATTCACCCCTCCACTTT	CATRDSYNSPLHF
-	TRBJ2-7	-	TRBV28	TGTGCCAGCAGTTTCCGGCGACAGGGACTCCGCTACGAGCAGTACTTC	CASSFRRQGLRYEQYF
-	TRBJ2-2	-	TRBV7-8	TGTGCCAGCAGCTTAGTTGCAGGGAAGAGCACCGGGGAGCTGTTTTTT	CASSLVAGKSTGELFF
-	TRBJ1-4	-	TRBV2	TGTGCCAGCAGCGCCACCACGTCATCGGCTAATGAAAAACTGTTTTTT	CASSATTSSANEKLFF
-	TRBJ1-6	-	TRBV2	TGTGCCAGCAGCCCCCTGGGGGGGTATAATTCACCCCTCCACTTT	CASSPLGGYNSPLHF
-	TRBJ2-5	-	TRBV6-6	TGTGCCAGCACGAGGGGGGAGACCCAGTACTTC	CASTRGETQYF
-	TRBJ1-1	few	TRBV7-9	TGTGCCAGCAGCTTAGGGTCTGGACTTGGGAACGCTTTCTTT	CASSLGSGLGNAFF
-	TRBJ1-5	-	TRBV7-9	TGTGCCAGCAGCCCACTTTCGGGGAATCAGCCCCAGCATTTT	CASSPLSGNQPQHF
-	TRBJ1-1	-	TRBV9	TGTGCCAGCAGCGTAGGGGGGACCCTACGGGGGGCTTTCTTT	CASSVGGTLRGAFF
-	TRBJ2-7	-	TRBV4-3	TGCGCCAGCAGCCAAGAGTGGGTCGGGTCCTACGAGCAGTACTTC	CASSQEWVGSYEQYF
-	TRBJ1-4	-	TRBV27	TGTGCCAGCAAGCCTGGGGGCATGGGTGAAAAACTGTTTTTT	CASKPGGMGEKLFF
TRBD1	TRBJ1-1	-	TRBV7-6	TGTGCCAGCAGCTCCGGGGACAGGGATTTAATGGGTGAAGCTTTCTTT	CASSSGDRDLMGEAFF
-	TRBJ2-7	-	TRBV6-6	TGTGCCAGCAGTTACCGGACACCTGAATACGAGCAGTACTTC	CASSYRTPEYEQYF
-	TRBJ2-2	once	TRBV7-3	TGTGCCAGCAGCTCTAGCAACACCGGGGAGCTGTTTTTT	CASSSSNTGELFF
TRBD2	TRBJ2-5	once	TRBV19	TGTGCCAGTAGTCAACTAGCGGGAGAAGAGACCCAGTACTTC	CASSQLAGEETQYF
-	TRBJ1-6	-	TRBV28	TGTGCCAGCACCCGGAGTCAGGGGCAAAATTCACCCCTCCACTTT	CASTRSQGQNSPLHF
TRBD2	TRBJ2-2	-	TRBV5-1	TGCGCCAGCAGCAAAGCGGGGGGTCCCCCTAAAAACGCGAACACCGGGGAGCTGTTTTTT	CASSKAGGPPKNANTGELFF
-	TRBJ2-1	-	TRBV18	TGTGCCAGCTCACCCGGGACAAACTCCTACAATGAGCAGTTCTTC	CASSPGTNSYNEQFF
TRBD1	TRBJ2-7	-	TRBV19	TGTGCCAGTAGTACTACGACAGGGGGCAGGGGCGAGCAGTACTTC	CASSTTTGGRGEQYF
TRBD2	TRBJ2-2	-	TRBV6-5	TGTGCCTCCAGAGGGGCTAGCGGGGGCACCGGGGAGCTGTTTTTT	CASRGASGGTGELFF
-	TRBJ1-1	-	TRBV5-1	TGCGCCAGCAGCTTGGAGGCAGGGGCCGGGACTGAAGCTTTCTTT	CASSLEAGAGTEAFF
TRBD2	TRBJ2-2	once	TRBV6-4	TGTGCCAGCAGTGCCTCCCCCGGTGGCGGGGGCACCGGGGAGCTGTTTTTT	CASSASPGGGGTGELFF